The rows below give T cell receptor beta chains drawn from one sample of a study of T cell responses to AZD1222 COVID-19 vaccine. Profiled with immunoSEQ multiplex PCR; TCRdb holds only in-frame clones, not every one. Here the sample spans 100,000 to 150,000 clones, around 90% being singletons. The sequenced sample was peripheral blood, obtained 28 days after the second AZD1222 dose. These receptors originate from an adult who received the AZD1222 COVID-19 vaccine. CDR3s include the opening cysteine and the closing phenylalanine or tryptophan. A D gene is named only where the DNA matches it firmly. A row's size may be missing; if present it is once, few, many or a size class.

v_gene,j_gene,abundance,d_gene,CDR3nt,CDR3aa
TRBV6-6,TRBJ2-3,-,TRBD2,TGTGCCAGCAGCACTAGCGGGTCGATGGTAGATACGCAGTATTTT,CASSTSGSMVDTQYF
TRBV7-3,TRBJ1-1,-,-,TGTGCCAGCAGCCTCAACAGGGTGGGAAACACTGAAGCTTTCTTT,CASSLNRVGNTEAFF
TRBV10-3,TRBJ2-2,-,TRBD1,TGTGCCATCACCATGACAGGGGAGAACTCCGGGGAGCTGTTTTTT,CAITMTGENSGELFF
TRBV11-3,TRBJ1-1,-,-,TGTGCCAGCAGCTTAGGTCGTCAGGGTTTGAACACTGAAGCTTTCTTT,CASSLGRQGLNTEAFF
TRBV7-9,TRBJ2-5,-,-,TGTGCCAGCAGCGACCCGGGCGGGGAGACCCAGTACTTC,CASSDPGGETQYF
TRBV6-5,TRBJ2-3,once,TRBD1,TGTGCCAGCAGCAGGGGGCGCATAGATACGCAGTATTTT,CASSRGRIDTQYF
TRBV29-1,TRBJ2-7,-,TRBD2,TGCAGCGTCGCCGGGACTAGCGGGAGGGCCTACGAGCAGTACTTC,CSVAGTSGRAYEQYF
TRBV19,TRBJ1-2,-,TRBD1,TGTGCCAGTAGTATAGCTGCGGGGGACAGCTATGGCTACACCTTC,CASSIAAGDSYGYTF
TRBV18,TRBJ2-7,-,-,TGTGCCAGCTCACCCGCAGGGTCCCCAAACTACGAGCAGTACTTC,CASSPAGSPNYEQYF
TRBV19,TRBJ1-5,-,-,TGTGCCAGTAGTATTTGGGGTGTGGATCAGCCCCAGCATTTT,CASSIWGVDQPQHF
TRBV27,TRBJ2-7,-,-,TGTGCCAGCAGTTTATCGAGGGGATCGGCCTACGAGCAGTACTTC,CASSLSRGSAYEQYF
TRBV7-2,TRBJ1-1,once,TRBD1,TGTGCCAGCAGGAACCTCGGACAGGGAGCCACTGAAGCTTTCTTT,CASRNLGQGATEAFF
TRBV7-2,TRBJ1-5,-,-,TGTGCCAGCAGCTTAATGTCAGGGCCCGATCAGCCCCAGCATTTT,CASSLMSGPDQPQHF
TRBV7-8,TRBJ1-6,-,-,TGTGCCAGCAGCTCAGAGGGGATTTCGGCACCCCTCCACTTT,CASSSEGISAPLHF
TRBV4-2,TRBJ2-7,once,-,TGTGCCAGCAGCCAAGGTGGGGCAGGGAGCTACGAGCAGTACTTC,CASSQGGAGSYEQYF
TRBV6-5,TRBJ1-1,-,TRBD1,TGTGCCAGCAGACAAACGGGACAGGCTAACACTGAAGCTTTCTTT,CASRQTGQANTEAFF
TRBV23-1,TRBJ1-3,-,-,TGCGCCAGCAGTCTAGGGGCCCCTGGGAGCTCTGGAAACACCATATATTTT,CASSLGAPGSSGNTIYF
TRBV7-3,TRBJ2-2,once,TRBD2,TGTGCCAGCAGCTTATCAGCGGGAGGAATTATCGGGGAGCTGTTTTTT,CASSLSAGGIIGELFF
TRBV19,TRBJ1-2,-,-,TGTGCCAGTACGGACGGAGCAATCTATGGCTACACCTTC,CASTDGAIYGYTF
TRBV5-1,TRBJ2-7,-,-,TGCGCCAGCAGCTTGGAGGCCAGTCGTTACGAGCAGTACTTC,CASSLEASRYEQYF
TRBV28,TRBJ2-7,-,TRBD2,TGTGCCAGCAGGGGGCCGGGACTAGCGGATGGCGAGCAGTACTTC,CASRGPGLADGEQYF
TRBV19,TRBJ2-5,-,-,TGTGCCAGTAGTATAGGTCGGCTATGGGGACAAGAGACCCAGTACTTC,CASSIGRLWGQETQYF
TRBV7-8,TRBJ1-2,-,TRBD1,TGTGCCAGCAGCTTAGCTCAAAGGGGGACAGGGTTAAGCGATGTATATGGCTACACCTTC,CASSLAQRGTGLSDVYGYTF
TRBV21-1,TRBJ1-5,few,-,TGTGCCAGCAGCAAGCTGATGGGACAGGGGAATCAGCCCCAGCATTTT,CASSKLMGQGNQPQHF
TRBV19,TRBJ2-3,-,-,TGTGCCAGTAGTATCATATTTAGAGACAGAAACACAGATACGCAGTATTTT,CASSIIFRDRNTDTQYF
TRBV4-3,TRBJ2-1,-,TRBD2,TGCGCCAGCAGCCAAGGGACTAGCGGGTCAAATGAGCAGTTCTTC,CASSQGTSGSNEQFF
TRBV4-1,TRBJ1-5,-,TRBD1,TGCGCCAGCAGCCAAGATCAGGGGGGGGCCCGGGCCCAGCATTTT,CASSQDQGGARAQHF
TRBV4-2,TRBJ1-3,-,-,TGTGCCAGCAGCCAAGATACTTCCCGCGCCTACTCTGGAAACACCATATATTTT,CASSQDTSRAYSGNTIYF
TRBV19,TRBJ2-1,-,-,TGTGCCAGTAGTAAGCAACTTGGGGGCGGTGAGCAGTTCTTC,CASSKQLGGGEQFF
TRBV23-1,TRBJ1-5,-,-,TGCGCCAGCGGGTGGACAGGCAATCAGCCCCAGCATTTT,CASGWTGNQPQHF
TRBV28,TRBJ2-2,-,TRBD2,TGTGCCAGCAGTTTAGTAGCGGGAGTGGTCACCGGGGAGCTGTTTTTT,CASSLVAGVVTGELFF
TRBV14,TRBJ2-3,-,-,TGTGCCAGCAGCCAAGACTGGGGCGGGACAGATACGCAGTATTTT,CASSQDWGGTDTQYF
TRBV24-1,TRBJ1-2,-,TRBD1,TGTGCCACCAGTGAAACAGGGGTGTCGGGTATTGATGGCTACACCTTC,CATSETGVSGIDGYTF
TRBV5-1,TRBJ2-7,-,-,TGCGCCAGCAGCCTCGGGGGGCAAGCCGCAGTCTACGAGCAGTACTTC,CASSLGGQAAVYEQYF
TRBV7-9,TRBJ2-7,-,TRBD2,TGTGCCAGCAGCTTTAAGCGGGAGGGCCGATCCTACGAGCAGTACTTC,CASSFKREGRSYEQYF
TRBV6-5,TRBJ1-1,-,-,TGTGCCAGCAGTTACCCCTCCAGGGGCGCGGAAACTGAAGCTTTCTTT,CASSYPSRGAETEAFF
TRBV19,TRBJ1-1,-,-,TGTGCCAGTAGTGGGCTGCCTATGAACACTGAAGCTTTCTTT,CASSGLPMNTEAFF
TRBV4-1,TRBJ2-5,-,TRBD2,TGCGCCAGCAGCCTTGGCCCCTCTAGCGGGGGGCGGTACCAAGAGACCCAGTACTTC,CASSLGPSSGGRYQETQYF
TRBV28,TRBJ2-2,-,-,TGTGCCAGCAGTGTGAGCACCGGGGAGCTGTTTTTT,CASSVSTGELFF
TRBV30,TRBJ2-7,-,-,TGTGCCTGGAGCGGGGGACAGCCTGAGCAGTACTTC,CAWSGGQPEQYF
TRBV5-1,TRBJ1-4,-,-,TGCGCCAGCAGCCAGCCCCAAGGGGGTAATGAAAAACTGTTTTTT,CASSQPQGGNEKLFF
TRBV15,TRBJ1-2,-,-,TGTGCCACCAGCAGAAAGAGGACAGTAACTAACTATGGCTACACCTTC,CATSRKRTVTNYGYTF
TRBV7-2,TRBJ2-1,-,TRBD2,TGTGCCAGCAGCTACCGGACTAGCTACAATGAGCAGTTCTTC,CASSYRTSYNEQFF
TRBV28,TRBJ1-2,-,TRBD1,TGTGCCAGCAGTCCCCGGGACAGGGGTAGCTATGGCTACACCTTC,CASSPRDRGSYGYTF
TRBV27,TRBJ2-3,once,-,TGTGCCAGCAGTTCTCGAGATACGCAGTATTTT,CASSSRDTQYF